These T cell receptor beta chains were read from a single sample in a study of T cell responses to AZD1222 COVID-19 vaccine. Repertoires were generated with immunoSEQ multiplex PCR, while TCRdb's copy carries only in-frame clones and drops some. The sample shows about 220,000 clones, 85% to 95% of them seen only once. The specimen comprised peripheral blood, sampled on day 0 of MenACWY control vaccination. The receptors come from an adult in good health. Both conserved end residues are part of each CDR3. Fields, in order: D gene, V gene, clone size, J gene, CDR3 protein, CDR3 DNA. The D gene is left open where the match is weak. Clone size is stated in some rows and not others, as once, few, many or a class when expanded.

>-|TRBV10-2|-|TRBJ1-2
CASSPTGRGYTF
TGCGCCAGCAGTCCAACAGGGCGCGGCTACACCTTC
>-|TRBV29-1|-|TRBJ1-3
CSAGTPGNTIYF
TGCAGCGCAGGGACACCCGGAAACACCATATATTTT
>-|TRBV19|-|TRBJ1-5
CASSPTGTPGNQPQHF
TGTGCCAGTAGTCCCACAGGGACTCCCGGCAATCAGCCCCAGCATTTT
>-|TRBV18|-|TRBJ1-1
CASSPPDGRAEAFF
TGTGCCAGCTCACCACCGGACGGGAGAGCTGAAGCTTTCTTT
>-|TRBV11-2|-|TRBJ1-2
CASSLGGSGLDGYTF
TGTGCCAGCAGCTTAGGTGGGTCAGGTCTCGATGGCTACACCTTC
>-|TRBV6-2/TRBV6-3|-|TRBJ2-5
CASSWGFSASSKTQYF
TGTGCCAGCAGTTGGGGTTTTTCGGCTAGCTCAAAGACCCAGTACTTC
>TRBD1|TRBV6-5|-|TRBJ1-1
CASRDREFPEAFF
TGTGCCAGCAGGGACAGGGAATTTCCTGAAGCTTTCTTT
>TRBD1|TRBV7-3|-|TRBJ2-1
CASSLEGTGTYNEQFF
TGTGCCAGCAGCTTAGAAGGGACAGGGACCTACAATGAGCAGTTCTTC
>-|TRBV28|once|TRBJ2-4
CASTPPVAKNIQYF
TGTGCCAGCACCCCGCCCGTAGCCAAAAACATTCAGTACTTC
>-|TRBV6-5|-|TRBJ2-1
CASSYLGGNEQFF
TGTGCCAGCAGTTACTTAGGGGGGAATGAGCAGTTCTTC
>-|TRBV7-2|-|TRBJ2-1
CASSLGALSYNEQFF
TGTGCCAGCAGTCTCGGGGCACTCTCCTACAATGAGCAGTTCTTC
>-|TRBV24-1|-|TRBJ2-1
CATSDFRGEGTREQFF
TGTGCCACCAGTGATTTCCGGGGAGAGGGGACACGGGAGCAGTTCTTC
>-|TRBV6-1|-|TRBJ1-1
CASSELGAGITEAFF
TGTGCCAGCAGTGAATTGGGGGCAGGGATAACTGAAGCTTTCTTT
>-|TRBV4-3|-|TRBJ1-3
CASSQFWGSFSGNTIYF
TGCGCCAGCAGCCAATTTTGGGGGTCCTTCTCTGGAAACACCATATATTTT
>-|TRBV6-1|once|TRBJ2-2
CASSRQGSGTGELFF
TGTGCCAGCAGTCGTCAAGGGTCGGGCACCGGGGAGCTGTTTTTT
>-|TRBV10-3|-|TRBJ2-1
CAISEEVVSEQFF
TGTGCCATCAGTGAGGAGGTTGTGTCTGAGCAGTTCTTC
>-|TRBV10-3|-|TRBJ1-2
CAISRANYGYTF
TGTGCCATCAGTCGAGCTAACTATGGCTACACCTTC
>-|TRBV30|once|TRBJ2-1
CAWSVRLYSEQFF
TGTGCCTGGAGTGTACGATTATACAGTGAGCAGTTCTTC
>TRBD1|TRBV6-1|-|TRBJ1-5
CASSGRDRGMRQPQHF
TGTGCCAGCAGTGGTCGGGACAGGGGGATGCGTCAGCCCCAGCATTTT
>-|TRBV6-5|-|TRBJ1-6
CASSYQHTYNSPLHF
TGTGCCAGCAGTTACCAGCATACGTATAATTCACCCCTCCACTTT
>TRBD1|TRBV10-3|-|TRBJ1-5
CAISDGQGRNQPQHF
TGTGCCATCAGTGACGGACAGGGAAGGAATCAGCCCCAGCATTTT
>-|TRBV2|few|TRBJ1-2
CASSYLRTEKKTRVLGGYTF
TGTGCCAGCAGTTACCTTAGGACAGAGAAAAAGACACGGGTTCTTGGTGGCTACACCTTC
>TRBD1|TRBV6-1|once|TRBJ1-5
CASSAYRGQEPQHF
TGTGCCAGCAGTGCCTACAGGGGGCAGGAGCCCCAGCATTTT
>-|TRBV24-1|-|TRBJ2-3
CATSDYRGPGTDTQYF
TGTGCCACCAGTGATTACCGGGGGCCGGGCACAGATACGCAGTATTTT
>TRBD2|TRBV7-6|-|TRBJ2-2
CASSLGGAGELFF
TGTGCCAGCAGCCTCGGGGGGGCCGGGGAGCTGTTTTTT
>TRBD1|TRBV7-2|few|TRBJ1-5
CASSLTGGSNQPQHF
TGTGCCAGCAGCCTCACAGGGGGTAGCAATCAGCCCCAGCATTTT
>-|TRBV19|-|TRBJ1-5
CASTSRGGGTNQPQHF
TGTGCCAGTACCTCGAGGGGAGGGGGGACCAATCAGCCCCAGCATTTT
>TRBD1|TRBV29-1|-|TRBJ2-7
CSVSRTGRSYEQYF
TGCAGCGTCTCCAGGACAGGCCGCTCCTACGAGCAGTACTTC
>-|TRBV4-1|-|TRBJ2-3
CASSQVAGWQTTDTQYF
TGCGCCAGCAGCCAAGTGGCGGGTTGGCAGACCACAGATACGCAGTATTTT
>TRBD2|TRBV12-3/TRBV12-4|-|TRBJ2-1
CASTLGGGNEQFF
TGTGCCAGCACTCTTGGGGGGGGAAATGAGCAGTTCTTC
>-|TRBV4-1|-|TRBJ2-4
CASSQDARVNIQYF
TGCGCCAGCAGCCAAGATGCGCGAGTAAACATTCAGTACTTC
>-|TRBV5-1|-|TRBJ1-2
CASSLALDYGYTF
TGCGCCAGCAGCTTGGCTCTGGACTATGGCTACACCTTC
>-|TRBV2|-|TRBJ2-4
CASSVRRENIQYF
TGTGCCAGCAGTGTCAGACGGGAAAACATTCAGTACTTC
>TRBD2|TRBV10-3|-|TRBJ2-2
CAISVSGGPTGELFF
TGTGCCATCAGTGTTAGCGGGGGGCCCACCGGGGAGCTGTTTTTT
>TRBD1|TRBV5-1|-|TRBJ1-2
CASSWTGWSFGYTF
TGCGCCAGCAGCTGGACAGGGTGGTCTTTTGGCTACACCTTC
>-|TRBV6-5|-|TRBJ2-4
CASILGQLQNIQYF
TGTGCCAGCATTCTAGGGCAACTCCAAAACATTCAGTACTTC
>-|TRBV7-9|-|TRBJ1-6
CASSLGNGDLPLHF
TGTGCCAGCAGCTTAGGAAATGGAGATCTCCCGCTCCACTTT
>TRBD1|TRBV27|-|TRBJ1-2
CASSRAGGGYGYTF
TGTGCCAGCAGTCGGGCAGGGGGAGGCTATGGCTACACCTTC
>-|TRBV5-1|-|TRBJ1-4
CASSFRAGVEEKLFF
TGCGCCAGCAGCTTTAGAGCAGGGGTGGAAGAAAAACTGTTTTTT
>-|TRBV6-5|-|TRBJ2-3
CASSYSGISTDTQYF
TGTGCCAGCAGTTACTCCGGGATTAGCACAGATACGCAGTATTTT
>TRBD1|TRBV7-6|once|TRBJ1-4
CASSSGQGAPAEKLFF
TGTGCCAGCAGCTCGGGACAGGGGGCGCCGGCTGAAAAACTGTTTTTT
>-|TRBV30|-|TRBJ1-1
CAWSVLWGREAFF
TGTGCCTGGAGTGTCCTATGGGGACGTGAAGCTTTCTTT
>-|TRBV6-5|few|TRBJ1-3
CASSRGGGNTIYF
TGTGCCAGCAGCCGGGGTGGAGGAAACACCATATATTTT
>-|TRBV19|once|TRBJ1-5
CASSIDQRVSNQPQHF
TGTGCCAGTAGTATAGATCAGAGGGTTAGCAATCAGCCCCAGCATTTT
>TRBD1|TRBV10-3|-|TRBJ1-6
CASNPGQGGHSPLHF
TGTGCCAGCAACCCGGGACAGGGCGGTCATTCACCCCTCCACTTT